This T cell receptor beta chain was recorded in a study of OX40 agonist ivuxolimab in advanced cancers. Data came from immunoSEQ multiplex PCR; TCRdb stores just in-frame clones and leaves some out. The sample contains about 48,000 clones, 85% of which appear only once. Concerning this clone itself: Antigen unknown.

General study findings and limits: At 0.1 to 3.0 mg/kg and by week 6, clonal expansion occurred in CD4+ and CD8+ blood T cells.

The length of the CDR3 is 15 residues. With V trimmed by 5 bases and J by 0 bases, 6 bases remained unmatched. CDR1 and CDR2 from the germline V gene are SGHRS and YFSETQ. This chain connects TRBV5-1 to TRBJ2-5; TRBD2 matches 8 bases. The receptor was derived from an adult with an advanced solid tumor such as melanoma, head and neck, liver or kidney cancer. Sequencing was performed on CD4+ or CD8+ T cells sorted from blood, taken in a trial of the OX40 agonist ivuxolimab. CDR3 nucleotides: TGCGCCAGCAGAACCGGGACTAGTAACCAAGAGACCCAGTACTTC. The encoded protein is CASRTGTSNQETQYF.